This T cell receptor beta chain was captured in a study of neoadjuvant nivolumab and ipilimumab in lung cancer (dated by TCRdb to about 2020). Study-level background: Nivolumab was given at 3 mg/kg intravenously on days 1, 15 and 29, and the combination arm added ipilimumab 1 mg/kg on day 1 only. The trial treated about 45 patients with operable NSCLC: about 23 were randomized to nivolumab monotherapy and about 20 to nivolumab plus ipilimumab. Matched pretherapy and resected tumor pairs were analyzed from seven patients, of whom four had been treated with nivolumab and three with nivolumab plus ipilimumab. The study compared TCR repertoires in pretherapy (baseline) peripheral blood with TCR repertoires in tumors resected at surgery after neoadjuvant immune checkpoint blockade. For each study arm, the primary endpoint of the trial was the rate of major pathologic response (MPR) in the intention-to-treat population. The study at large found these results: TCR richness in pretherapy blood showed a positive correlation with richness in tumors resected after neoadjuvant therapy (Spearman R ≈ 0.8). From pretherapy to surgery, tumor T-cell richness and clonality went up in three of three dual-therapy tumors, versus only two of four nivolumab-treated tumors. A small number of samples was subjected to TCR sequencing. No significant correlation was found between TCR clonality and pathologic tumor regression, and only a single major-pathologic-response sample was available for the analysis of TCR clonality versus pathologic tumor regression. Compared with tumor-adjacent uninvolved lung, resected tumors had greater TCR richness and clonality, and increases showed up in more of the dual-therapy-treated tumors.

Library generation was performed with the immunoSEQ multiplex PCR assay. The source study handled its data this way. Repertoires were summarized by richness and clonality, and significantly expanded and contracted clones were identified between pre- and post-therapy samples. TCRdb limited this immuneACCESS table to in-frame rearrangements with V and J called. A share of clones is missing; checked studies link under half to unresolved V genes, and the rest is unexplained. Clone size and the V and J calls come from that table; the DNA yielded D and trimming. The sample profile shows about 23,000 clones; about four fifths of them were found once. Roughly 23% of the sample is held by the ten biggest clonotypes. Trimming costs V 0 bases and J 2 bases, and their ends lie 5 bases apart. The germline V gene encodes CDR1 SGHRS and CDR2 YFSETQ. Spanning cysteine to phenylalanine, the CDR3 consists of 13 amino acids. Kept here is only the CDR3 DNA, which spans 39 bases and is read in frame from base 1.

The time point label corresponds to: pretherapy, before neoadjuvant immune checkpoint inhibitors. The samples were obtained from NEOSTAR, a phase 2 randomized trial that tested neoadjuvant nivolumab or nivolumab plus ipilimumab, followed by surgery, in operable NSCLC. Worth noting for this clone: Its binding antigen is unknown. One base away there is no much larger clone; base qualities are not given.

This chain is built from TRBV5-1 and TRBJ1-2; no D segment can be confidently identified. Sequencing used peripheral blood, obtained before neoadjuvant nivolumab, alone or with ipilimumab. This receptor was identified in an adult with non-small cell lung cancer. The nucleotide sequence reads TGCGCCAGCAGCTTGGCAGGAAACTATGGCTACACCTTC. It specifies CASSLAGNYGYTF.